The rows below give T cell receptor beta chains drawn from one sample of a study of blood T cell repertoires in COVID-19. The table came from immunoSEQ multiplex PCR; TCRdb's copy has only in-frame clones and leaves some out. The repertoire holds 300,000 to 350,000 clones, with more than 70% as singletons. What was sequenced was peripheral blood. These receptors all come from a woman aged 30 to 39 with COVID-19, enrolled during active disease. The CDR3 runs from the conserved cysteine through the conserved F or W. The D gene is left open where the match is weak. Clone size is shown for a subset of rows, as once, few, many or a class of expanded clone.

D	V	size	J	CDR3	DNA
TRBD2	TRBV2	-	TRBJ2-3	CASSLTVAGRTDTQYF	TGTGCCAGCAGCCTCACTGTAGCGGGGCGCACAGATACGCAGTATTTT
-	TRBV6-2/TRBV6-3	few	TRBJ1-6	CASSRQGSSTSPLHF	TGTGCCAGCAGTCGCCAGGGCTCCTCTACTTCACCCCTCCACTTT
-	TRBV5-4	-	TRBJ1-2	CASSLDSNYGYTF	TGTGCCAGCAGCTTGGACTCTAACTATGGCTACACCTTC
TRBD1	TRBV28	-	TRBJ1-6	CASRRTGFGSPLHF	TGTGCCAGCAGAAGGACAGGGTTTGGTTCACCCCTCCACTTT
TRBD2	TRBV12-3/TRBV12-4	-	TRBJ2-1	CASSFGLVGYWVF	TGTGCCAGCAGCTTCGGACTAGTGGGATACTGGGTCTTC
-	TRBV18	-	TRBJ2-1	CASSPPRINEQFF	TGTGCCAGCTCTCCCCCTAGAATAAATGAGCAGTTCTTC
-	TRBV7-9	-	TRBJ1-2	CASSLGGGNYGYTF	TGTGCCAGCAGCTTAGGGGGCGGAAACTATGGCTACACCTTC
-	TRBV28	-	TRBJ1-4	CASSLLAGNEKLFF	TGTGCCAGCAGTTTATTGGCAGGCAATGAAAAACTGTTTTTT
-	TRBV25-1	-	TRBJ2-1	CASSPGGNEQFF	TGTGCCAGCAGTCCCGGGGGCAATGAGCAGTTCTTC
-	TRBV5-8	-	TRBJ1-5	CASSLGQGGNQPQHF	TGTGCCAGCAGCTTGGGTCAGGGTGGCAATCAGCCCCAGCATTTT
TRBD2	TRBV4-2	-	TRBJ2-3	CASSQEYRGGDTQYF	TGTGCCAGCAGCCAAGAATACCGGGGGGGGGATACGCAGTATTTT
TRBD1	TRBV6-2/TRBV6-3	-	TRBJ2-7	CASSLGDSTYEQYF	TGTGCCAGCAGTTTAGGGGACAGCACCTACGAGCAGTACTTC
-	TRBV7-2	-	TRBJ1-6	CASSLERDSPLHF	TGTGCCAGCAGCTTAGAACGGGATTCACCCCTCCACTTT
TRBD1	TRBV29-1	few	TRBJ1-2	CSVGQGINYGYTF	TGCAGCGTCGGACAGGGGATAAACTATGGCTACACCTTC
TRBD1	TRBV4-2	-	TRBJ1-1	CASSQRTGGEAFF	TGTGCCAGCAGCCAACGGACAGGGGGCGAAGCTTTCTTT
TRBD1	TRBV27	-	TRBJ2-7	CASSTPGQGAYEQYF	TGTGCCAGCAGTACGCCGGGACAGGGGGCTTACGAGCAGTACTTC
-	TRBV5-1	-	TRBJ2-2	CASSLGESGELFF	TGCGCCAGCAGCTTAGGAGAATCCGGGGAGCTGTTTTTT
-	TRBV4-2	-	TRBJ1-1	CASSQGQSEAFF	TGTGCCAGCAGCCAAGGACAGTCTGAAGCTTTCTTT
TRBD1	TRBV6-6	-	TRBJ1-5	CASRQGAEQPQHF	TGTGCCAGCAGACAGGGGGCTGAACAGCCCCAGCATTTT
TRBD2	TRBV7-8	-	TRBJ2-1	CASSLVGGGPYNEQFF	TGTGCCAGCAGCTTAGTAGGCGGGGGACCGTACAATGAGCAGTTCTTC
TRBD1	TRBV15	-	TRBJ1-2	CATSGEDRVYGYTF	TGTGCCACCAGCGGTGAGGACAGGGTCTATGGCTACACCTTC
-	TRBV7-9	-	TRBJ2-7	CASSPRRGYEQYF	TGTGCCAGCAGCCCTAGACGGGGCTACGAGCAGTACTTC
-	TRBV6-4	few	TRBJ1-6	CASSLQTVNSPLHF	TGTGCCAGCTCCCTACAGACAGTGAATTCACCCCTCCACTTT
-	TRBV3-1/TRBV3-2	-	TRBJ1-6	CASSPGVGNSPLHF	TGTGCCAGCAGCCCGGGAGTGGGGAATTCACCCCTCCACTTT
-	TRBV6-5	-	TRBJ1-6	CASSCGGRVNSPLHF	TGTGCCAGCAGTTGCGGCGGCAGAGTTAATTCACCCCTCCACTTT
-	TRBV6-5	-	TRBJ1-2	CASSYSPFGYTF	TGTGCCAGCAGTTACTCCCCTTTCGGCTACACCTTC
-	TRBV7-6	-	TRBJ1-2	CASSLDRGARNYGYTF	TGTGCCAGCAGCTTAGATCGGGGGGCGCGGAACTATGGCTACACCTTC
-	TRBV6-9	-	TRBJ2-1	CASSLFRFLSRPKRGLGFF	TGTGCCAGCAGCCTATTCCGCTTCCTCTCTCGCCCCAAACGAGGGCTCGGGTTCTTC
-	TRBV18	-	TRBJ2-7	CASSSGSYEQYF	TGTGCCAGCTCATCAGGGTCCTACGAGCAGTACTTC
-	TRBV6-2/TRBV6-3	-	TRBJ1-6	CASSPDNPAPLHF	TGTGCCAGCAGCCCTGACAACCCGGCACCCCTCCACTTT
-	TRBV2	-	TRBJ1-3	CASSESQGLSGNTIYF	TGTGCCAGCAGTGAGTCTCAGGGCCTCTCTGGAAACACCATATATTTT
-	TRBV6-2/TRBV6-3	-	TRBJ2-1	CASSYWAAKQGNEQFF	TGTGCCAGCAGTTACTGGGCAGCCAAGCAGGGCAATGAGCAGTTCTTC
TRBD1	TRBV2	once	TRBJ1-5	CASSETGGNQPQHF	TGTGCCAGCAGTGAAACAGGGGGTAATCAGCCCCAGCATTTT
TRBD1	TRBV10-2	-	TRBJ1-5	CASSEPGTDQPQHF	TGCGCCAGCAGTGAGCCCGGGACAGATCAGCCCCAGCATTTT
-	TRBV4-2	-	TRBJ2-3	CASSHDGQRSTDTQYF	TGTGCCAGCAGCCACGACGGACAGAGATCCACAGATACGCAGTATTTT
TRBD1	TRBV19	-	TRBJ1-4	CASADTGVGEKLFF	TGTGCCAGCGCAGACACAGGGGTAGGGGAAAAACTGTTTTTT
TRBD1	TRBV18	-	TRBJ1-2	CASSPRTGPGYTF	TGTGCCAGCTCACCACGGACAGGTCCAGGCTACACCTTC
TRBD1	TRBV6-5	once	TRBJ1-5	CASSLGTGRNQPQHF	TGTGCCAGCTCCTTGGGGACAGGGCGCAATCAGCCCCAGCATTTT
-	TRBV3-1/TRBV3-2	-	TRBJ1-3	CASSQENEGNTIYF	TGTGCCAGCAGCCAAGAGAATGAGGGAAACACCATATATTTT
-	TRBV2	once	TRBJ1-2	CASSDYSGSAEGYTF	TGTGCCAGCAGTGATTATTCCGGATCTGCGGAGGGCTACACCTTC
TRBD2	TRBV5-4	-	TRBJ2-3	CASSPYRAGGPTDTQYF	TGTGCCAGCAGCCCCTATAGGGCGGGGGGGCCAACAGATACGCAGTATTTT
-	TRBV11-2	-	TRBJ1-3	CASSLAASEGSRSGNTIYF	TGTGCCAGCAGCTTAGCGGCGAGCGAGGGAAGTCGCTCTGGAAACACCATATATTTT
TRBD2	TRBV9	-	TRBJ2-7	CASSKEGGGAYYEQYF	TGTGCCAGCAGCAAAGAGGGCGGGGGGGCTTACTACGAGCAGTACTTC
-	TRBV27	-	TRBJ1-6	CASCDISSYNSPLHF	TGTGCCAGCTGTGACATTAGCTCCTATAATTCACCCCTCCACTTT
-	TRBV7-2	-	TRBJ1-3	CASSLGPSTGGNTIYF	TGTGCCAGCAGCTTAGGTCCTTCAACGGGAGGAAACACCATATATTTT
TRBD1	TRBV5-6	-	TRBJ2-5	CASSLGTAVYWYQETQYF	TGTGCCAGCAGCTTAGGGACAGCGGTATATTGGTACCAAGAGACCCAGTACTTC